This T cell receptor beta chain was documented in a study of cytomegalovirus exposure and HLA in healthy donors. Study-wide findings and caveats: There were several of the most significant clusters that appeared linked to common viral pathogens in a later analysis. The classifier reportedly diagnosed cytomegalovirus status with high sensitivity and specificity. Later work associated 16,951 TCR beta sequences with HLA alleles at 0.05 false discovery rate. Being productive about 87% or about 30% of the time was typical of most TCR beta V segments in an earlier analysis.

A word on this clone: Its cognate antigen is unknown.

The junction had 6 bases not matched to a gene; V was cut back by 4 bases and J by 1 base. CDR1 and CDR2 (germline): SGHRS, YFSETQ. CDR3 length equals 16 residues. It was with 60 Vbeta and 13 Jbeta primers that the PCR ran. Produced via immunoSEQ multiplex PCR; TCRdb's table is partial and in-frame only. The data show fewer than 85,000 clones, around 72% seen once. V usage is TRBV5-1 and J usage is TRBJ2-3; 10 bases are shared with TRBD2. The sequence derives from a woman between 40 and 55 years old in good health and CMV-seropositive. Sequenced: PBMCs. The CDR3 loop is CASSVPGTSGTDTQYF. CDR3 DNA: TGCGCCAGCAGCGTACCCGGGACTAGCGGCACAGATACGCAGTATTTT.